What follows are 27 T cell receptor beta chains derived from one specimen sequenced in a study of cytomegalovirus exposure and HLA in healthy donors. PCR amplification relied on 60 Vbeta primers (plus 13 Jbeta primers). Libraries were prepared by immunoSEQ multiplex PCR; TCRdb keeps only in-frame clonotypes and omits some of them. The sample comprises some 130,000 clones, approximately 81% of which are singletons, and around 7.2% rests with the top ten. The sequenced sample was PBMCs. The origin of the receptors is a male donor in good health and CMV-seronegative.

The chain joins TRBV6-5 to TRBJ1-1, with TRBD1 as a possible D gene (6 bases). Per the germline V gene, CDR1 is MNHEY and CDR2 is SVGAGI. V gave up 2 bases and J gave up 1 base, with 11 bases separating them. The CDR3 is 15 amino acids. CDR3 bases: TGTGCCAGCAGTTACCGGGGGGGCAAGAACACTGAAGCTTTCTTT. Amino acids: CASSYRGGKNTEAFF.

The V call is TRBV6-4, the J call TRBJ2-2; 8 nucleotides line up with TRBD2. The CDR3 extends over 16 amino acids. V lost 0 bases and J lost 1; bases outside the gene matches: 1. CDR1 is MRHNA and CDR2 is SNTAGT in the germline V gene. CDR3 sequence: CASSDSAGGNTGELFF. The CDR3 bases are TGTGCCAGCAGTGACTCCGCGGGGGGGAACACCGGGGAGCTGTTTTTT.

CDR3 DNA: TGTGCCAGCTCACCACCTCAGGGCCGTAAGTCACCCCTCCACTTT. Translation gives CASSPPQGRKSPLHF. The chain links TRBV18 to TRBJ1-6, with D tentatively TRBD1 (5 bases). The germline CDR1 and CDR2 sequences are KGHSH and LQKENI. CDR3 size: 15 residues. Between the trimmed V and J ends, which lost 0 bases and 10 bases, there was a span of 13 bases.

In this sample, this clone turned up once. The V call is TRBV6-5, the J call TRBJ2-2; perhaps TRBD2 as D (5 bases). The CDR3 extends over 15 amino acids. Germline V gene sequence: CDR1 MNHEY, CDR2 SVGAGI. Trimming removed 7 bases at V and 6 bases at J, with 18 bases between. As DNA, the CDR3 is TGTGCCAGCACTCTAACTAGTATGGTCCCCGGGGAGCTGTTTTTT. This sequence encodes CASTLTSMVPGELFF.

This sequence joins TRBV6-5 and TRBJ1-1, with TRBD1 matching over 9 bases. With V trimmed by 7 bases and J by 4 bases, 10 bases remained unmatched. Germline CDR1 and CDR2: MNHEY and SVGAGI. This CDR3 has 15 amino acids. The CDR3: CASTARDRGATEAFF. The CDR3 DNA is TGTGCCAGCACCGCCCGAGACAGGGGGGCCACTGAAGCTTTCTTT.

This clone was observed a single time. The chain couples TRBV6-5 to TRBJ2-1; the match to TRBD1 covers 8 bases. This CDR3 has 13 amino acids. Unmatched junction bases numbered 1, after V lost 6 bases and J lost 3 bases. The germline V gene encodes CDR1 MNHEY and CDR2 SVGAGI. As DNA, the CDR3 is TGTGCCAGCAGAGGGACAGGCTACAATGAGCAGTTCTTC. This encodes CASRGTGYNEQFF.

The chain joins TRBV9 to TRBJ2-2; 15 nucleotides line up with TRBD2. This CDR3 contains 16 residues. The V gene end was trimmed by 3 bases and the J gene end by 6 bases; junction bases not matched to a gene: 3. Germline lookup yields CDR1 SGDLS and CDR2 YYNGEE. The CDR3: CASSDGLAGGSGELFF. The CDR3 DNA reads TGTGCCAGCAGCGACGGACTAGCGGGAGGGTCCGGGGAGCTGTTTTTT.

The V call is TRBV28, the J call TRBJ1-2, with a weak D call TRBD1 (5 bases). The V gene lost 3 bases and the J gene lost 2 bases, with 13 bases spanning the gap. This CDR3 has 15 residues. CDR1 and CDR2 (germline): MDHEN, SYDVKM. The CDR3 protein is CASSFGPPGNYGYTF. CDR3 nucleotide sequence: TGTGCCAGCAGTTTTGGGCCTCCAGGGAACTATGGCTACACCTTC.

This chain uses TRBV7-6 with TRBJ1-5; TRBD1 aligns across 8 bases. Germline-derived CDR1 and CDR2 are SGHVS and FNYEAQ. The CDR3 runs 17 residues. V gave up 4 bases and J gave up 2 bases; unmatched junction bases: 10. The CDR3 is CASSSRTGIYGNQPQHF. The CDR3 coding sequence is TGTGCCAGCAGCTCACGGACAGGGATCTATGGCAATCAGCCCCAGCATTTT.

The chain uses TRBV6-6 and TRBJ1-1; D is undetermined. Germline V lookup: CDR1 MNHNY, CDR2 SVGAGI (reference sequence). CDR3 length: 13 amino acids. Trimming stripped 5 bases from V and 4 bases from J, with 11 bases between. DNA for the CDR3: TGTGCCAGCAGTAATCAGGAAATCACTGAAGCTTTCTTT. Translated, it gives CASSNQEITEAFF.

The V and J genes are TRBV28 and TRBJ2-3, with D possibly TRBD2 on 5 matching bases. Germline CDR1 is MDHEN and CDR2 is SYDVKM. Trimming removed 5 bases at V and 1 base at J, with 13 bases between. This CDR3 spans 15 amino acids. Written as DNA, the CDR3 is TGTGCCAGCAGTCCTCCCTATAGCGGCACAGATACGCAGTATTTT. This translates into CASSPPYSGTDTQYF.

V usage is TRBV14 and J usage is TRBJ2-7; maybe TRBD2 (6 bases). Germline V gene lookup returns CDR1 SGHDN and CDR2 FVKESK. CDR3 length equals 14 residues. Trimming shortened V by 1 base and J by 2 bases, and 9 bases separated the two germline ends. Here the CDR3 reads CASSQVGGTYEQYF. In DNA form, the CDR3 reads TGTGCCAGCAGCCAAGTCGGGGGAACCTACGAGCAGTACTTC.

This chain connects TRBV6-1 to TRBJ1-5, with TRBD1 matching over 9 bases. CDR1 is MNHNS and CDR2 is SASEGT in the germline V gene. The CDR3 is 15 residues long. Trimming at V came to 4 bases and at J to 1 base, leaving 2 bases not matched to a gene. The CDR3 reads CASSGGTGSNQPQHF. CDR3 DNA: TGTGCCAGCAGTGGAGGGACAGGGAGCAATCAGCCCCAGCATTTT.

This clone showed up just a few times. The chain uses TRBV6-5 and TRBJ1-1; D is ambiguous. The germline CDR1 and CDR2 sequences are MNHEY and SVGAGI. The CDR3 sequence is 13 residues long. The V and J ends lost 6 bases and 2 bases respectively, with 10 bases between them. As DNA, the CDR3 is TGTGCCAGCAGACCCGGTCCCAACACTGAAGCTTTCTTT. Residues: CASRPGPNTEAFF.

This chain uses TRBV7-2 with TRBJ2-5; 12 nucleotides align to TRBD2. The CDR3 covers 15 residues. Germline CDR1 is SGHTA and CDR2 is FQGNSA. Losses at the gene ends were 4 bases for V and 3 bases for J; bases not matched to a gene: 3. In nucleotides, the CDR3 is TGTGCCAGCAGCTCGACTAGCGGGAGAGAAGAGACCCAGTACTTC. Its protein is CASSSTSGREETQYF.

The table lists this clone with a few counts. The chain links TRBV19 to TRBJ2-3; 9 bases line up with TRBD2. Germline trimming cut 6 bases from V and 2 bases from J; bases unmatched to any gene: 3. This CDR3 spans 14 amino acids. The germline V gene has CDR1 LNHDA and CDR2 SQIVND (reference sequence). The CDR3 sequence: CASRTSGSTDTQYF. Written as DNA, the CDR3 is TGTGCCAGTAGGACTAGCGGATCCACAGATACGCAGTATTTT.

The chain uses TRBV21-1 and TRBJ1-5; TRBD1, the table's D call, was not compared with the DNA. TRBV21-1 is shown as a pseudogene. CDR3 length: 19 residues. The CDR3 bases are TGTGCCAGCAGCAAAGGGGACAGGGAAGACTCATATAGCAATCAGCCCCAGCATTTT. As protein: CASSKGDREDSYSNQPQHF.

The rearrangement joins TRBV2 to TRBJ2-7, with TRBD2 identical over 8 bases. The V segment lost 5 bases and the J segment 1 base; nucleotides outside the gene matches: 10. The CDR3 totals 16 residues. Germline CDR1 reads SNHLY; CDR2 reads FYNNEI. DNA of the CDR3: TGTGCCAGCAGTAAACCGTTAGCGGGACCGTCCTACGAGCAGTACTTC. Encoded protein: CASSKPLAGPSYEQYF. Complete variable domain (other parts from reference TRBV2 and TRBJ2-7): EPEVTQTPSHQVTQMGQEVILRCVPISNHLYFYWYRQILGQKVEFLVSFYNNEISEKSEIFDDQFSVERPDGSNFTLKIRSTKLEDSAMYFCASSKPLAGPSYEQYFGPGTRLTVT.

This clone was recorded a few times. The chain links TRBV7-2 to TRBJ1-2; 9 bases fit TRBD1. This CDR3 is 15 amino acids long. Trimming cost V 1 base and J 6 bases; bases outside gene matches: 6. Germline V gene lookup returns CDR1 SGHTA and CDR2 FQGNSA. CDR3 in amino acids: CASSLDTGGADGYTF. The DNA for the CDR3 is TGTGCCAGCAGCTTAGATACAGGGGGCGCGGATGGCTACACCTTC.

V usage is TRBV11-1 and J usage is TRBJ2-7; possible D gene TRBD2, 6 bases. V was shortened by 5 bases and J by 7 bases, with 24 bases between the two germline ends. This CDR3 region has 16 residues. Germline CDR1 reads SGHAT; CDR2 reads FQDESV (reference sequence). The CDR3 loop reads CASSAPRDSPSGEQYF. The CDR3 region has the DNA TGTGCCAGCAGCGCCCCCCGGGACTCTCCCTCGGGGGAGCAGTACTTC.

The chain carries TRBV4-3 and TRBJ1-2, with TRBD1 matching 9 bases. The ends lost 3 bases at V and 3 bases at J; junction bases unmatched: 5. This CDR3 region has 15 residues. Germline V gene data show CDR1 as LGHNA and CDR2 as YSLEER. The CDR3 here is CASSQETGGDYGYTF. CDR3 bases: TGCGCCAGCAGCCAGGAAACAGGGGGCGACTATGGCTACACCTTC.

The CDR3 region has the DNA TGCGCCAGCAGCCAAGCACCGGGGGGGCCGTACAATGAGCAGTTCTTC. Encoded protein: CASSQAPGGPYNEQFF. The genes are TRBV4-1 and TRBJ2-1; TRBD2 matches at 8 bases. CDR3 length equals 16 residues. Trimming cost V 1 base and J 4 bases; bases outside gene matches: 6. The germline gives CDR1 MGHRA, CDR2 YSYEKL.

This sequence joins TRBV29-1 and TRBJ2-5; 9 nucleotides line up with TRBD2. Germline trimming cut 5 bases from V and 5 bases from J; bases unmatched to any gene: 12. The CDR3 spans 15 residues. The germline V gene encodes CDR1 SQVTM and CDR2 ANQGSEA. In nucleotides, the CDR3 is TGCAGCGTTTTCAGCGGGGGGCCTGGTGGTGAGACCCAGTACTTC. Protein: CSVFSGGPGGETQYF.

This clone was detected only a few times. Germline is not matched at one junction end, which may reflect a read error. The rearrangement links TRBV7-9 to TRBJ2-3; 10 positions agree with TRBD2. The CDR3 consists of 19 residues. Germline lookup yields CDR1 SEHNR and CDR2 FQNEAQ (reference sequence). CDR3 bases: TGTTCCAGCAGCCCCTCCTCTAGCGGGGGTCGATCTCGCACAGATACGCAGTATTTT. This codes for CSSSPSSSGGRSRTDTQYF.

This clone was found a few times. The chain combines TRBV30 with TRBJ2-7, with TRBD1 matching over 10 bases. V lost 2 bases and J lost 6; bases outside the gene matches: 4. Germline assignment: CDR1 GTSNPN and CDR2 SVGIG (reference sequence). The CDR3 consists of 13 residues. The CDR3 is CAWSPGQGFEQYF. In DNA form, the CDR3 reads TGTGCCTGGAGTCCGGGACAGGGGTTCGAGCAGTACTTC.

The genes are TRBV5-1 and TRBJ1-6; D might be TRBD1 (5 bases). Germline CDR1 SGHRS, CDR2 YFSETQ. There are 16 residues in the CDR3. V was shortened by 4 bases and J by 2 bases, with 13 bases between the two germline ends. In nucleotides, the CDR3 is TGCGCCAGCAGCCCTGGGGGGGACGCCTATAATTCACCCCTCCACTTT. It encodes CASSPGGDAYNSPLHF. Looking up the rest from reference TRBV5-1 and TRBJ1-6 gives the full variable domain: KAGVTQTPRYLIKTRGQQVTLSCSPISGHRSVSWYQQTPGQGLQFLFEYFSETQRNKGNFPGRFSGRQFSNSRSEMNVSTLELGDSALYLCASSPGGDAYNSPLHFGNGTRLTVT.

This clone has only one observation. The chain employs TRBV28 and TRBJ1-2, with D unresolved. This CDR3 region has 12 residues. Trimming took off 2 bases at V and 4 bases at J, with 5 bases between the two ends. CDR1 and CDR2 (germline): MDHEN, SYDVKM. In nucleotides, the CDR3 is TGTGCCAGCAGTTTACTTCGCTATGGCTACACCTTC. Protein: CASSLLRYGYTF.